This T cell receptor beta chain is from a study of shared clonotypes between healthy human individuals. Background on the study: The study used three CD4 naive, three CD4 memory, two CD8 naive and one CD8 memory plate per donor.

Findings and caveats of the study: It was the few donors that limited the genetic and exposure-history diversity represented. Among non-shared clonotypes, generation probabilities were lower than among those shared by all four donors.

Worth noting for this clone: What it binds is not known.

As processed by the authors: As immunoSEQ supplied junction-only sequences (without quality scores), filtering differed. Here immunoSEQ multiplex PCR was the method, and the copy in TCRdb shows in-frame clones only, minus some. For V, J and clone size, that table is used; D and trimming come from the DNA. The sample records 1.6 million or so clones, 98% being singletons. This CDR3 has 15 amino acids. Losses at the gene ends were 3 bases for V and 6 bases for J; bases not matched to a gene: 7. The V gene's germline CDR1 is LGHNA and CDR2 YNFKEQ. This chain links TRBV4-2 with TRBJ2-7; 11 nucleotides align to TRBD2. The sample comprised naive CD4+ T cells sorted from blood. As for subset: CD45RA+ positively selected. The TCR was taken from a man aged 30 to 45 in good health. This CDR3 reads CASSQQTSGTAEQYF. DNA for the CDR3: TGTGCCAGCAGCCAGCAGACTAGCGGGACGGCCGAGCAGTACTTC.